Detailed here is one T cell receptor (beta chain). Its antigen remains unidentified. This sample was taken from a study of cytomegalovirus exposure and HLA in healthy donors. Whole-study findings and limits: Many donors shared some public TCRs, even though most TCR sequences were rare. The classifier, whose performance was assessed in both the original and validation cohorts, reportedly diagnosed cytomegalovirus status with high specificity and sensitivity. The study listed roughly 150 cytomegalovirus-associated TCR beta chains. TCR clusters originating in the first cohort tended to co-occur in the approximately 120 validation repertoires, according to a later analysis.

The protocol was immunoSEQ multiplex PCR, while the TCRdb copy is restricted to in-frame clones and leaves out a portion. The sample includes fewer than 200,000 clones, roughly 86% of them seen just once. V dropped 1 base and J dropped 1 base, with 11 bases sitting between them. Germline V gives CDR1 SGHTA, CDR2 FQGNSA. The CDR3 length is 16 residues. V and J are TRBV7-2 and TRBJ1-5; D gene ambiguous. The sequenced sample consisted of PBMCs. The source of this sequence is a young man in good health and CMV-seropositive. The DNA for the CDR3 is TGTGCCAGCAGCTTAGTTGGTGCGGGGAGCAATCAGCCCCAGCATTTT. Its translation is CASSLVGAGSNQPQHF.